Shown below are 4 T cell receptor beta chains from a single sample sequenced in a study of blood T cell repertoires in COVID-19. The protocol was immunoSEQ multiplex PCR, while the TCRdb copy is restricted to in-frame clones and leaves out a portion. The table lists 130,000 to 150,000 clones, roughly 79% of them singletons. The sample taken for sequencing was peripheral blood. All receptors derive from a man between 45 and 60 years old with active or convalescent COVID-19.

The chain carries TRBV27 and TRBJ2-1, with 8 nucleotides matching TRBD1. Looked up from germline, CDR1 is MNHEY and CDR2 is SMNVEV (reference sequence). The CDR3 spans 14 residues. V lost 10 bases, J lost 5 bases, and 10 bases stayed unmatched. The CDR3 nucleotides are TGTGCCACCCGCGCGTGGACAGGGAACAATGAGCAGTTCTTC. As protein: CATRAWTGNNEQFF.

The rearrangement joins TRBV5-1 to TRBJ2-7, with TRBD1 matching over 10 bases. Germline V gene data show CDR1 as SGHRS and CDR2 as YFSETQ. J lost 4 bases, V lost 4 bases, and 5 bases had no gene match. CDR3 length: 14 residues. The CDR3 coding sequence is TGCGCCAGCAGCCCGGACAGGGGGGGTTACGAGCAGTACTTC. Its translation: CASSPDRGGYEQYF.

CDR3 amino acids: CASSQGHRGEKLFF. The CDR3 DNA reads as TGTGCCAGCAGCCAAGGTCACAGGGGTGAAAAACTGTTTTTT. The V and J genes are TRBV14 and TRBJ1-4; 7 bases match TRBD1. The CDR3 has 14 residues. J lost 7 bases, V lost 1 base, and 3 bases had no gene match. Germline CDR1 reads SGHDN; CDR2 reads FVKESK.

The chain carries TRBV2 and TRBJ2-1, with a tentative D call TRBD2 (5 bases). This CDR3 is built from 14 residues. The germline gives CDR1 SNHLY, CDR2 FYNNEI. Trimming shortened V by 5 bases and J by 5 bases, and 13 bases separated the two germline ends. CDR3 protein: CASSHDRGHNEQFF. The DNA for the CDR3 is TGTGCCAGCAGTCACGACCGCGGGCACAATGAGCAGTTCTTC.